This T cell receptor beta chain originates from a study of T-cell reconstitution after alpha-beta-depleted transplantation in children. Researchers prepared the TCRbeta library using unique molecular identifiers, the study reports. TCRdb recomputed calls from the PCR reads with MiXCR, one row per CDR3 protein. The sample consists of some 500,000 distinct CDR3 sequences, roughly 18% of them appearing once. The CDR3 covers 15 residues. V shed 5 bases and J 5 bases; nucleotides not matched to a gene: 7. Germline V gene lookup returns CDR1 LNHNV and CDR2 YYDKDF (reference sequence). This sample comprised PBMCs from the stem cell graft donor, obtained from the stem cell graft. The sequence came from a human donor who donated a stem cell graft to a child with acute lymphoblastic leukemia. The chain employs TRBV15 and TRBJ2-2, with 8 bases identical to TRBD2. Written as DNA, the CDR3 is TGTGCCACCAGCTTCCTAGCGGGTGGGACCGGGGAGCTGTTTTTT. It codes for CATSFLAGGTGELFF.